Reported below is one T cell receptor beta chain. Its antigen is undetermined. The data originate from a study of cytomegalovirus exposure and HLA in healthy donors. 60 Vbeta and 13 Jbeta primers were used in PCR. Libraries were prepared by immunoSEQ multiplex PCR; TCRdb keeps only in-frame clonotypes and omits some of them. Of about 70,000 clones in the sample, roughly 81% were seen once. Study-level results: Prior analysis indicated that the majority of TCR beta V segments exhibited productivity approximately 87% or approximately 30% of the time. In a later analysis, HLA-associated TCR beta chains were more clonally expanded than equally common others.

This CDR3 has 14 amino acids. Trimming took 0 bases from V and 1 from J, leaving 5 bases between them. Germline CDR1 reads SGHNT; CDR2 reads YYREEE (reference sequence). The chain carries TRBV5-4 and TRBJ2-1; D unclear. The origin of this receptor is a human donor in good health. The sequencing sample was made of PBMCs. The CDR3 region is CASSLDSSYNEQFF. The CDR3 DNA reads as TGTGCCAGCAGCTTGGATAGTTCCTACAATGAGCAGTTCTTC.